The T cell receptor beta chain under discussion was sequenced for a study of control samples from healthy donors and cancer patients. The assay was immunoSEQ multiplex PCR, and TCRdb's table has in-frame clones only and misses some. The table includes 150,000 to 200,000 clones, about 90% detected once. V shed 4 bases and J shed 2 bases, with 12 bases lying between them. This CDR3 comprises 14 residues. Germline CDR1 reads SGHRS; CDR2 reads YFSETQ. Sequencing input: blood. The clonotype comes from a man younger than 40 in good health. V usage is TRBV5-1 and J usage is TRBJ1-2; possibly TRBD1 for D (5 bases). The CDR3, as DNA: TGCGCCAGCAGCCCTGGGGACCTAAACTATGGCTACACCTTC. Translation: CASSPGDLNYGYTF.